What follows are 20 T cell receptor beta chains derived from one specimen sequenced in a study of T-cell reconstitution after alpha-beta-depleted transplantation in children (dated by TCRdb to about 2016). The method behind the library was PCR. The reads were generated on an Illumina HiSeq 2500. Molecular barcoding was employed in the preparation of TCR libraries, with unique molecular identifiers being used to normalize TCRbeta repertoire quantification. Clones were called with MiXCR by TCRdb after fastp trimmed the public reads at Q25, and only in-frame beta chains were retained. CDR3 protein duplicates are merged, each entry listing the most common genes and DNA. The sample table lists some 600,000 distinct CDR3 sequences, around 13% of them with a count of one. Of the sample, about 2.2% falls within the top ten clones. This specimen's treatment or condition label, per the study, means: allogeneic hematopoietic cell transplantation with graft depleted of TCRalphabeta T cells and CD19 B cells.

Sequences were derived from PBMCs, mostly from graft donor cells, sampled 360 days after TCRalphabeta/CD19-depleted stem cell transplant. The receptor source for this set is a male patient between 5 and 17 years old who had a stem cell transplant for acute myeloid leukemia, so the T cells may come from the graft donor.

This clonotype has only one observation. J is TRBJ2-7 and V is TRBV7-8; D is unclear. Trimming took 3 bases from V and 0 from J, leaving 6 bases between them. The CDR3 is 13 residues long. Germline V lookup: CDR1 SGHVS, CDR2 FQNEAQ. CDR3 loop: CASSLHVSYEQYF. CDR3 bases: TGTGCCAGCAGCTTGCACGTCTCCTACGAGCAGTACTTC.

The rearrangement uses TRBV6-1 and TRBJ1-5, with D tentatively TRBD1 (6 bases). CDR1 MNHNS and CDR2 SASEGT come from the germline V gene. The CDR3 length is 17 residues. With 6 bases removed from V and 5 bases from J, the gap between germline ends came to 23 bases. The CDR3 region is CASSSTGMGPIYQPQHF. The CDR3 nucleotides read TGTGCCAGCAGCTCGACAGGTATGGGGCCGATCTATCAGCCCCAGCATTTT.

The table lists this clonotype with a few counts. The chain employs TRBV29-1 and TRBJ2-7; 8 bases line up with TRBD1. Unmatched junction bases numbered 8, after V lost 0 bases and J lost 4 bases. The CDR3 is 15 residues long. Germline V CDR1 and CDR2: SQVTM, ANQGSEA. Here the CDR3 DNA reads TGCAGCGTTGAAGATCGACAGGGGAATGCGTACGAGCAGTACTTC. Its protein is CSVEDRQGNAYEQYF.

This sequence joins TRBV20-1 and TRBJ2-3; 7 bases are a match to TRBD2. CDR3 size: 17 residues. Germline CDR1 DFQATT, CDR2 SNEGSKA (reference sequence). V was pared by 0 bases and J by 0 bases, with 9 bases of the junction left unmatched. The CDR3 sequence: CSARDIRKRGSTDTQYF. The CDR3 DNA reads TGCAGTGCTAGAGATATTCGGAAGCGGGGAAGCACAGATACGCAGTATTTT.

The chain is built from TRBV12-3 or TRBV12-4 and TRBJ1-5; the match to TRBD1 covers 8 bases. Losses at the gene ends were 5 bases for V and 6 bases for J; bases not matched to a gene: 3. This CDR3 comprises 13 residues. Written as DNA, the CDR3 is TGTGCCAGCAGTGGACAGGGAAGTCAGCCCCAGCATTTT. Translating it yields CASSGQGSQPQHF.

This clonotype was seen only a few times. The rearrangement links TRBV12-3 or TRBV12-4 to TRBJ2-3, with 10 bases fitting TRBD2. Losses at the gene ends were 4 bases for V and 7 bases for J; bases not matched to a gene: 11. The CDR3 is made up of 16 amino acids. The DNA of the CDR3 is TGTGCCAGCAGTTCCCCTCTAGCGGGAGCTGTAAATACGCAGTATTTT. Its protein is CASSSPLAGAVNTQYF.

There are many counts of this clonotype. V is TRBV28 and J is TRBJ2-6, with TRBD2 identical over 8 bases. V lost 2 bases, J lost 0 bases, and 3 bases stayed unmatched. CDR1 is MDHEN, CDR2 SYDVKM, per germline. The length of the CDR3 is 17 residues. This chain's CDR3 is CASSLPGLGSGANVLTF. The CDR3 DNA follows: TGTGCCAGCAGTTTACCGGGACTAGGCTCTGGGGCCAACGTCCTGACTTTC.

This clonotype was found many times. The chain links TRBV7-3 to TRBJ2-2; 9 bases are shared with TRBD1. Trimming at V came to 3 bases and at J to 7 bases, leaving 6 bases not matched to a gene. Germline V gene data show CDR1 as SGHTA and CDR2 as FQGTGA. This CDR3 contains 15 residues. CDR3 loop: CASSFTGGRGGELFF. CDR3 sequence (DNA): TGTGCCAGCAGCTTTACAGGGGGCAGAGGCGGGGAGCTGTTTTTT.

This clonotype was picked up a small number of times. The genes are TRBV6-4 and TRBJ2-1; perhaps TRBD2 as D (6 bases). CDR1 MRHNA and CDR2 SNTAGT come from the germline V gene. This CDR3 contains 15 residues. The germline V and J ends were trimmed by 4 bases and 0 bases, with 10 bases remaining between them. The CDR3 here is CASSAREHSYNEQFF. The CDR3 DNA is TGTGCCAGCAGTGCCCGGGAGCACTCCTACAATGAGCAGTTCTTC.

This clonotype was counted at least ten times. The V call is TRBV7-8, the J call TRBJ2-1; D is ambiguous. In germline, CDR1 is SGHVS, CDR2 FQNEAQ. This CDR3 is built from 13 residues. Trimming took off 0 bases at V and 9 bases at J, with 9 bases between the two ends. Here the CDR3 reads CASSLASNGEQFF. DNA for the CDR3: TGTGCCAGCAGCTTAGCGTCGAACGGTGAGCAGTTCTTC.

This clonotype was detected ten times or more. This sequence joins TRBV30 and TRBJ1-1; a possible D gene is TRBD1 (5 bases). In germline, CDR1 is GTSNPN, CDR2 SVGIG (reference sequence). Trimming pared 0 bases from V and 5 bases from J, leaving 10 bases between. This CDR3 comprises 13 residues. CDR3 nucleotides: TGTGCCTGGAGTGTATCCGGGGGAACTGAAGCTTTCTTT. Translating it yields CAWSVSGGTEAFF.

This chain connects TRBV18 to TRBJ2-1, with D possibly TRBD1 on 5 matching bases. V lost 6 bases to trimming and J lost 5 bases, with 23 bases between them. The CDR3 has 17 residues. Per the germline V gene, CDR1 is KGHSH and CDR2 is LQKENI. CDR3 sequence (DNA): TGTGCCAGCTCCCCGCTCAAAAGACAGTATTCCGACAATGAGCAGTTCTTC. It codes for CASSPLKRQYSDNEQFF.

This clonotype was seen a few times. This chain connects TRBV7-2 to TRBJ2-5, with 13 bases aligning to TRBD2. The CDR3 contains 16 residues. CDR1 is SGHTA and CDR2 is FQGNSA in the germline V gene. With V trimmed by 5 bases and J by 6 bases, 9 bases remained unmatched. The CDR3 DNA is TGTGCCAGCAGCACTCAACTAGCGGGAGGGCCGAAGACCCAGTACTTC. Protein: CASSTQLAGGPKTQYF.

This clonotype turned up a few times. The rearrangement uses TRBV11-2 and TRBJ2-2; D might be TRBD1 (5 bases). Germline V gene data show CDR1 as SGHAT and CDR2 as FQNNGV. The CDR3 has 14 amino acids. V was clipped by 3 bases and J by 6 bases, with 11 bases between them. The CDR3 is CASSLTVRAGELFF. The DNA of the CDR3 is TGTGCCAGCAGCTTGACAGTACGAGCCGGGGAGCTGTTTTTT.

This sequence joins TRBV7-2 and TRBJ1-2, with D hard to call. The V gene lost 4 bases and the J gene lost 5 bases, with 11 bases spanning the gap. CDR1 and CDR2 from the germline V gene are SGHTA and FQGNSA. This CDR3 comprises 13 residues. CDR3: CASSSDFKYGYTF. In DNA form, the CDR3 reads TGTGCCAGCAGCTCGGACTTTAAGTATGGCTACACCTTC.

This chain joins TRBV7-6 and TRBJ2-7; 8 bases line up with TRBD2. This CDR3 region has 14 residues. Per germline, CDR1 SGHVS and CDR2 FNYEAQ. Germline trimming cut 4 bases from V and 3 bases from J; bases unmatched to any gene: 5. The CDR3 is CASSYAGGFYEQYF. The CDR3 nucleotides read TGTGCCAGCAGCTACGCGGGAGGATTCTACGAGCAGTACTTC.

This sequence joins TRBV5-5 and TRBJ1-5; D unresolved. This CDR3 contains 13 residues. Per germline, CDR1 SGHKS and CDR2 YYEKEE (reference sequence). V was clipped by 0 bases and J by 3 bases, with 4 bases between them. CDR3 nucleotide sequence: TGTGCCAGCAGCTTGGGGGTCAATCAGCCCCAGCATTTT. The encoded protein is CASSLGVNQPQHF. Looking up the rest from reference TRBV5-5 and TRBJ1-5 gives the full variable domain: DAGVTQSPTHLIKTRGQQVTLRCSPISGHKSVSWYQQVLGQGPQFIFQYYEKEERGRGNFPDRFSARQFPNYSSELNVNALLLGDSALYLCASSLGVNQPQHFGDGTRLSIL.

This clonotype was counted between two and nine times. The chain is built from TRBV29-1 and TRBJ2-1; 8 positions agree with TRBD2. V lost 6 bases, J lost 13 bases, and 5 bases stayed unmatched. Germline CDR1 and CDR2: SQVTM and ANQGSEA. The CDR3 extends over 10 amino acids. Written as DNA, the CDR3 is TGCAGCGTCCAACGGACTAGCCAGTTCTTC. Encoded protein: CSVQRTSQFF.

The rearrangement joins TRBV11-3 to TRBJ2-7, with TRBD2 as a possible D gene (5 bases). V gave up 1 base and J gave up 4 bases, with 14 bases separating them. This CDR3 is 15 amino acids long. Germline CDR1 is SGHNT and CDR2 is YENEEA. The CDR3 bases are TGTGCCAGCAGCTTAGGACCGGGATCCCCGTACGAGCAGTACTTC. Its protein product is CASSLGPGSPYEQYF.

The chain recombines TRBV6-5 with TRBJ2-7, with TRBD1 identical over 7 bases. V lost 8 bases and J lost 2; bases outside the gene matches: 6. The CDR3 contains 13 residues. Germline V gene lookup returns CDR1 MNHEY and CDR2 SVGAGI. CDR3 protein: CASRYQGAYEQYF. As DNA, the CDR3 is TGTGCCAGCCGCTACCAGGGGGCCTACGAGCAGTACTTC.